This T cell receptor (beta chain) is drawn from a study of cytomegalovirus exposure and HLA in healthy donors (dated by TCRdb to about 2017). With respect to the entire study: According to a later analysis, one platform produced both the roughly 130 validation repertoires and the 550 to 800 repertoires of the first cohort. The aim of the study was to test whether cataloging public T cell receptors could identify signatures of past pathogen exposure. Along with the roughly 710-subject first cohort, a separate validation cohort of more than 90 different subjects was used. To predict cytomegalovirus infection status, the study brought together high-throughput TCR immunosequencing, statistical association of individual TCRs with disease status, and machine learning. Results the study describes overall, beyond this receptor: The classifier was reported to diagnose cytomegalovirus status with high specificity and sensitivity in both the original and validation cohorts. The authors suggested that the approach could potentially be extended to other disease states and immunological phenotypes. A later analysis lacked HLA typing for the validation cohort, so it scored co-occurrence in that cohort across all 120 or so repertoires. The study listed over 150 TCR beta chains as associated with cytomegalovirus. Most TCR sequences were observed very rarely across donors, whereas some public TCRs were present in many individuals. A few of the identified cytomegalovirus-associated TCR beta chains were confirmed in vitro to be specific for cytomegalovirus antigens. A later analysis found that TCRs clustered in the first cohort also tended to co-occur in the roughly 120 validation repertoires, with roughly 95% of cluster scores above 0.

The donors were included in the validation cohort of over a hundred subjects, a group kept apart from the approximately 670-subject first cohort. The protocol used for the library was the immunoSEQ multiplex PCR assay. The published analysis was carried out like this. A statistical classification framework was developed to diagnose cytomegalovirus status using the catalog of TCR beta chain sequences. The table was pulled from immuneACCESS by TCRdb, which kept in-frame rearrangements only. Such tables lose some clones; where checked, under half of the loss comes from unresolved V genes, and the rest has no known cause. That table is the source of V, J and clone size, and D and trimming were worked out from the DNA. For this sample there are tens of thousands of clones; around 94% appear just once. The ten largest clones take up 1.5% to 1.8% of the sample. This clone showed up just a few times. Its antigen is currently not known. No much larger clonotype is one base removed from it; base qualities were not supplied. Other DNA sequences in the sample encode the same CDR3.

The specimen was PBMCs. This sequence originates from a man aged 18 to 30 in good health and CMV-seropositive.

The DNA is TGTGCCAGCAGTGAGGGGGACAGGGGGTACGAGCAGTACTTC. Its protein product is CASSEGDRGYEQYF. The sequence joins TRBV25-1 to TRBJ2-7; 11 middle bases align to TRBD1. The germline V gene provides CDR1 MGHDK and CDR2 SYGVNS. The CDR3 sequence holds 14 residues, the cysteine and phenylalanine included. Only the CDR3 part of the read is kept: 42 bases, read in frame from the first base. V is pruned by 3 bases and J by 4 bases, leaving 2 bases of the junction without a gene match.